This is a list of T cell receptor beta chains from one sample in a study of T cell responses to AZD1222 COVID-19 vaccine. Sequencing used immunoSEQ multiplex PCR; TCRdb keeps in-frame clones, though not all of them. Of some 47,000 clones in the sample, approximately 88% were seen once. Sequenced here: peripheral blood, sampled 28 days after the second AZD1222 dose. The receptors were gathered from an adult who received the AZD1222 COVID-19 vaccine. The CDR3 runs from the conserved cysteine through the conserved F or W. Each record gives: CDR3 protein, CDR3 DNA, V gene, D gene, J gene, clone size, CDR3 length. The D gene is left open where the match is weak. Only part of the rows carry a size: once, few, many, or a class if the clone is expanded.

CDR3aa: CASRAGTGGYNEQFF; CDR3nt: TGTGCCAGCCGTGCGGGGACAGGGGGATACAATGAGCAGTTCTTC; v_gene: TRBV5-6; d_gene: TRBD1; j_gene: TRBJ2-1; abundance: -; len: 15
CDR3aa: CASSRPGLGSSYEQYF; CDR3nt: TGTGCCAGCAGCAGACCGGGACTAGGGAGCTCCTACGAGCAGTACTTC; v_gene: TRBV21-1; d_gene: -; j_gene: TRBJ2-7; abundance: once; len: 16
CDR3aa: CASSYPQGQGTQYF; CDR3nt: TGTGCCAGCAGTTACCCCCAGGGGCAGGGGACCCAGTACTTC; v_gene: TRBV28; d_gene: -; j_gene: TRBJ2-5; abundance: -; len: 14
CDR3aa: CASSFGGMLGNTIYF; CDR3nt: TGTGCCAGCAGCTTCGGAGGGATGTTAGGAAACACCATATATTTT; v_gene: TRBV13; d_gene: -; j_gene: TRBJ1-3; abundance: -; len: 15
CDR3aa: CATMGTSGTYADTQYF; CDR3nt: TGTGCCACAATGGGGACTAGCGGGACGTACGCAGATACGCAGTATTTT; v_gene: TRBV24-1; d_gene: TRBD2; j_gene: TRBJ2-3; abundance: once; len: 16
CDR3aa: CASRGVYYNEQFF; CDR3nt: TGTGCCAGTAGGGGGGTATACTACAATGAGCAGTTCTTC; v_gene: TRBV19; d_gene: -; j_gene: TRBJ2-1; abundance: once; len: 13
CDR3aa: CATSGPPDRGPTPDTQYF; CDR3nt: TGTGCCACCAGCGGCCCACCGGACAGGGGGCCAACTCCCGATACGCAGTATTTT; v_gene: TRBV24-1; d_gene: TRBD1; j_gene: TRBJ2-3; abundance: -; len: 18
CDR3aa: CASSVELAGRNNSPLHF; CDR3nt: TGTGCCAGCAGCGTAGAGCTGGCAGGCCGGAATAATTCACCCCTCCACTTT; v_gene: TRBV9; d_gene: -; j_gene: TRBJ1-6; abundance: -; len: 17
CDR3aa: CASSRTSIRGSDGYTF; CDR3nt: TGTGCCAGCAGCCGCACTTCTATCAGGGGATCAGATGGCTACACCTTC; v_gene: TRBV5-6; d_gene: -; j_gene: TRBJ1-2; abundance: -; len: 16
CDR3aa: CASSQGGDTEAFF; CDR3nt: TGTGCCAGCAGCCAGGGAGGGGACACTGAAGCTTTCTTT; v_gene: TRBV3-1/TRBV3-2; d_gene: -; j_gene: TRBJ1-1; abundance: few; len: 13
CDR3aa: CATSDFQGSTTDTQYF; CDR3nt: TGTGCCACCAGTGATTTCCAGGGGAGTACCACAGATACGCAGTATTTT; v_gene: TRBV24-1; d_gene: -; j_gene: TRBJ2-3; abundance: -; len: 16
CDR3aa: CATRKDSETYEQYF; CDR3nt: TGTGCCACCCGCAAGGACAGTGAAACCTACGAGCAGTACTTC; v_gene: TRBV10-3; d_gene: -; j_gene: TRBJ2-7; abundance: -; len: 14
CDR3aa: CASSQAISTDTQYF; CDR3nt: TGTGCCAGCAGCCAAGCGATTAGCACAGATACGCAGTATTTT; v_gene: TRBV14; d_gene: -; j_gene: TRBJ2-3; abundance: -; len: 14
CDR3aa: CASSLGGPIQETQYF; CDR3nt: TGTGCCAGCAGCTTAGGGGGCCCCATCCAAGAGACCCAGTACTTC; v_gene: TRBV7-2; d_gene: -; j_gene: TRBJ2-5; abundance: -; len: 15
CDR3aa: CASNLDRGRNQPQHF; CDR3nt: TGTGCCAGCAACCTGGACAGGGGTCGAAATCAGCCCCAGCATTTT; v_gene: TRBV6-5; d_gene: TRBD1; j_gene: TRBJ1-5; abundance: -; len: 15
CDR3aa: CASSSKTGTNEKLFF; CDR3nt: TGTGCCAGCAGCTCCAAGACAGGAACGAATGAAAAACTGTTTTTT; v_gene: TRBV7-2; d_gene: -; j_gene: TRBJ1-4; abundance: -; len: 15
CDR3aa: CASGPWVASTDTQYF; CDR3nt: TGTGCCAGCGGACCCTGGGTCGCTAGCACAGATACGCAGTATTTT; v_gene: TRBV6-5; d_gene: -; j_gene: TRBJ2-3; abundance: -; len: 15
CDR3aa: CSASPRGRYQETQYF; CDR3nt: TGCAGTGCTAGTCCCAGGGGCAGGTACCAAGAGACCCAGTACTTC; v_gene: TRBV20-1; d_gene: -; j_gene: TRBJ2-5; abundance: -; len: 15
CDR3aa: CAWSVNVDGEQFF; CDR3nt: TGTGCCTGGAGTGTAAATGTCGACGGGGAGCAGTTCTTC; v_gene: TRBV30; d_gene: -; j_gene: TRBJ2-1; abundance: -; len: 13
CDR3aa: CASSSLTGTGSTDTQYF; CDR3nt: TGTGCCAGCAGCTCCTTAACCGGGACAGGTAGCACAGATACGCAGTATTTT; v_gene: TRBV5-6; d_gene: TRBD1; j_gene: TRBJ2-3; abundance: -; len: 17
CDR3aa: CASSLSGTGDYGYTF; CDR3nt: TGTGCCAGTAGTCTCTCCGGGACAGGTGACTATGGCTACACCTTC; v_gene: TRBV19; d_gene: TRBD1; j_gene: TRBJ1-2; abundance: -; len: 15
CDR3aa: CASSPRVAGGRNEQFF; CDR3nt: TGTGCCAGCAGCCCGCGGGTAGCGGGAGGGCGCAATGAGCAGTTCTTC; v_gene: TRBV27; d_gene: TRBD2; j_gene: TRBJ2-1; abundance: -; len: 16
CDR3aa: CASSQGGSSGYEQYF; CDR3nt: TGCGCCAGCAGCCAGGGCGGGAGCTCCGGTTACGAGCAGTACTTC; v_gene: TRBV4-1; d_gene: TRBD2; j_gene: TRBJ2-7; abundance: -; len: 15
CDR3aa: CASSPEAAARGNTIYF; CDR3nt: TGTGCCAGCAGCCCCGAGGCGGCTGCTCGGGGGAACACCATATATTTT; v_gene: TRBV21-1; d_gene: -; j_gene: TRBJ1-3; abundance: -; len: 16
CDR3aa: CASSTDSEEQFF; CDR3nt: TGTGCCAGCAGCACCGACTCCGAGGAGCAGTTCTTC; v_gene: TRBV7-3; d_gene: -; j_gene: TRBJ2-1; abundance: -; len: 12
CDR3aa: CASSPSGGAGNSNQPQHF; CDR3nt: TGTGCCAGCAGTCCGTCTGGGGGCGCAGGGAATAGCAATCAGCCCCAGCATTTT; v_gene: TRBV6-6; d_gene: -; j_gene: TRBJ1-5; abundance: once; len: 18
CDR3aa: CASTLGPRSGNTIYF; CDR3nt: TGTGCCAGCACCTTGGGCCCGAGATCTGGAAACACCATATATTTT; v_gene: TRBV6-6; d_gene: -; j_gene: TRBJ1-3; abundance: -; len: 15
CDR3aa: CASSFPGQGAVSYTF; CDR3nt: TGTGCCAGTAGTTTCCCAGGACAGGGGGCGGTGAGCTACACCTTC; v_gene: TRBV19; d_gene: TRBD1; j_gene: TRBJ1-2; abundance: -; len: 15
CDR3aa: CASSPMVATEAFF; CDR3nt: TGTGCCAGCAGTCCGATGGTGGCCACTGAAGCTTTCTTT; v_gene: TRBV27; d_gene: -; j_gene: TRBJ1-1; abundance: medium-sized; len: 13
CDR3aa: CASSPSGDLQETQYF; CDR3nt: TGCGCCAGCAGCCCTAGCGGAGATCTCCAAGAGACCCAGTACTTC; v_gene: TRBV4-1; d_gene: TRBD2; j_gene: TRBJ2-5; abundance: -; len: 15
CDR3aa: CASSESSRSGYEQYF; CDR3nt: TGCGCCAGCAGTGAGTCGAGTAGGAGCGGATACGAGCAGTACTTC; v_gene: TRBV10-2; d_gene: -; j_gene: TRBJ2-7; abundance: -; len: 15
CDR3aa: CASSEKGVSGANVLTF; CDR3nt: TGTGCCAGCAGTGAAAAGGGAGTCTCTGGGGCCAACGTCCTGACTTTC; v_gene: TRBV6-1; d_gene: -; j_gene: TRBJ2-6; abundance: few; len: 16
CDR3aa: CASSVQETQYF; CDR3nt: TGTGCCAGCAGCGTCCAAGAGACCCAGTACTTC; v_gene: TRBV9; d_gene: -; j_gene: TRBJ2-5; abundance: once; len: 11
CDR3aa: CASSPSHNQPQHF; CDR3nt: TGTGCCAGCAGCCCGTCCCACAATCAGCCCCAGCATTTT; v_gene: TRBV6-5; d_gene: -; j_gene: TRBJ1-5; abundance: -; len: 13
CDR3aa: CASSPTNNEQFF; CDR3nt: TGTGCCAGCAGTCCCACGAACAATGAGCAGTTCTTC; v_gene: TRBV28; d_gene: -; j_gene: TRBJ2-1; abundance: once; len: 12
CDR3aa: CATSRGLEKLFF; CDR3nt: TGTGCCACCAGCAGAGGTCTTGAAAAACTGTTTTTT; v_gene: TRBV15; d_gene: -; j_gene: TRBJ1-4; abundance: once; len: 12
CDR3aa: CASSWDRPMNTEAFF; CDR3nt: TGTGCCAGCAGTTGGGACAGGCCCATGAACACTGAAGCTTTCTTT; v_gene: TRBV5-6; d_gene: TRBD1; j_gene: TRBJ1-1; abundance: once; len: 15
CDR3aa: CACPSVPLGETQYF; CDR3nt: TGTGCCTGCCCCTCGGTCCCGTTAGGGGAGACCCAGTACTTC; v_gene: TRBV30; d_gene: -; j_gene: TRBJ2-5; abundance: once; len: 14
CDR3aa: CSASGTTKYEQFF; CDR3nt: TGCAGTGCTAGTGGGACGACCAAGTATGAGCAGTTCTTC; v_gene: TRBV20-1; d_gene: -; j_gene: TRBJ2-1; abundance: -; len: 13
CDR3aa: CASSRGTINTGELFF; CDR3nt: TGTGCCAGCAGCCGCGGGACTATAAACACCGGGGAGCTGTTTTTT; v_gene: TRBV3-1/TRBV3-2; d_gene: TRBD2; j_gene: TRBJ2-2; abundance: -; len: 15
CDR3aa: CASSLESGDRCYGYTF; CDR3nt: TGTGCCAGCAGTCTGGAATCGGGGGACAGGTGCTATGGCTACACCTTC; v_gene: TRBV5-5; d_gene: TRBD1; j_gene: TRBJ1-2; abundance: -; len: 16
CDR3aa: CASSHAGRLNGHGYTF; CDR3nt: TGTGCCAGCAGCCACGCGGGACGGCTCAACGGCCATGGCTACACCTTC; v_gene: TRBV3-1/TRBV3-2; d_gene: -; j_gene: TRBJ1-2; abundance: -; len: 16
CDR3aa: CAWSLGQEGSPLHF; CDR3nt: TGTGCCTGGAGCTTGGGACAGGAAGGGTCACCCCTCCACTTT; v_gene: TRBV30; d_gene: TRBD1; j_gene: TRBJ1-6; abundance: -; len: 14
CDR3aa: CASSLKGGGGDANTGELFF; CDR3nt: TGTGCCAGCAGCTTAAAAGGGGGTGGTGGGGACGCGAACACCGGGGAGCTGTTTTTT; v_gene: TRBV11-3; d_gene: -; j_gene: TRBJ2-2; abundance: -; len: 19
CDR3aa: CSASRGIQETQYF; CDR3nt: TGCAGTGCTAGTCGCGGCATCCAAGAGACCCAGTACTTC; v_gene: TRBV20-1; d_gene: -; j_gene: TRBJ2-5; abundance: -; len: 13
CDR3aa: CSVAPGGTGVGEQYF; CDR3nt: TGCAGCGTGGCCCCGGGGGGGACAGGGGTGGGCGAGCAGTACTTC; v_gene: TRBV29-1; d_gene: TRBD1; j_gene: TRBJ2-7; abundance: -; len: 15
CDR3aa: CASSQAYAGNQPQHF; CDR3nt: TGTGCCAGCAGCCAAGCCTATGCAGGGAATCAGCCCCAGCATTTT; v_gene: TRBV3-1/TRBV3-2; d_gene: -; j_gene: TRBJ1-5; abundance: -; len: 15
CDR3aa: CASSLSVGTEAFF; CDR3nt: TGTGCCAGCAGCTTATCGGTGGGCACTGAAGCTTTCTTT; v_gene: TRBV5-6; d_gene: -; j_gene: TRBJ1-1; abundance: -; len: 13
CDR3aa: CASSEWGQGSPYEQYF; CDR3nt: TGTGCCAGCAGTGAATGGGGACAGGGAAGCCCATACGAGCAGTACTTC; v_gene: TRBV6-1; d_gene: TRBD1; j_gene: TRBJ2-7; abundance: -; len: 16
CDR3aa: CASSKGKRGELYEQYF; CDR3nt: TGTGCCAGCAGCAAAGGGAAAAGGGGCGAGCTATACGAGCAGTACTTC; v_gene: TRBV21-1; d_gene: -; j_gene: TRBJ2-7; abundance: once; len: 16
CDR3aa: CASSLRQGGNQPQHF; CDR3nt: TGTGCCAGCAGTTTAAGACAGGGTGGCAATCAGCCCCAGCATTTT; v_gene: TRBV27; d_gene: TRBD1; j_gene: TRBJ1-5; abundance: -; len: 15
CDR3aa: CASKSQGRDSGNTIYF; CDR3nt: TGCGCCAGCAAGTCCCAGGGCCGGGACTCTGGAAACACCATATATTTT; v_gene: TRBV10-1; d_gene: -; j_gene: TRBJ1-3; abundance: few; len: 16